This TCR beta chain was captured in a study of Graves' ophthalmopathy and Graves' hyperthyroidism. Amplification of TCR beta CDR3 regions used RNA transcripts. Second-round multiplex PCR came after a first-round RT-PCR that employed HTBI primers. A single record per CDR3 protein comes from TCRdb applying MiXCR to the multiplex PCR reads. The sample carries about 220,000 distinct CDR3 sequences, under 25% recorded once. This CDR3 has 15 residues. Trimming cost V 4 bases and J 0 bases, with 10 bases left between them. CDR1 MNHNS and CDR2 SASEGT come from the germline V gene. This clonotype was seen repeatedly, ten times or more.

The sample comprised peripheral blood. This clonotype was obtained from a woman between 45 and 60 years old with Graves' ophthalmopathy. The chain joins TRBV6-1 to TRBJ1-5, with D tentatively TRBD1 (6 bases). CDR3 sequence (DNA): TGTGCCAGCAGTGCCAGACAGGTTAGCAATCAGCCCCAGCATTTT. Encoded protein: CASSARQVSNQPQHF.